This entry describes one TCR beta chain. Its binding antigen is unknown. Within one base of it there is no much larger clone, and no base qualities were kept. Enrolling through a virtual design, the prospective study's participants ranged in age from roughly 18 to 100 years and lived across around 25 United States geographic areas. In the prospective study, participants were assigned to cohorts based on the clinical history participants reported in a screening survey and a study questionnaire. Recovered participants in ImmuneRACE Cohort 3 were defined as having two consecutive negative NP/OP PCR tests, clearance from a healthcare professional, or resolution of symptoms. In the prospective study, whole blood, serum and a nasopharyngeal or oropharyngeal swab were collected from each participant by mobile phlebotomists. Prospective study participants could optionally give additional blood draws and questionnaires over an approximately two-month period. Blood samples from the prospective study were shipped frozen or at room temperature prior to DNA extraction.

From its cysteine to its phenylalanine, the CDR3 spans 17 amino acids. Solely the CDR3 DNA is kept, with 51 bases framed from the first base. CDR1 and CDR2 were assigned from the germline V gene as SGHVS and FQNEAQ. Here V drops 4 bases and J drops 2 bases, and the junction holds 11 bases not matched to any gene. These data belong to a study of blood T cell repertoires in COVID-19 (dated by TCRdb to 2018 to 2021). The study in broad terms: Samples from collaborators originated in the United States, Italy and Spain and spanned both the acute and convalescent phases of COVID-19. The material from the prospective study consisted of cDNA or gDNA derived from T cells, B-cell-depleted T cells, or PBMCs. Deeply sampled blood TCRbeta repertoires from subjects exposed to, actively infected with, or recovered from COVID-19 were included in the dataset. The repertoires were released in a freely available public database intended as a resource for research on the immune response to SARS-CoV-2. The samples were drawn from the first 160 participants of the ongoing ImmuneRACE study and from 1,254 subjects provided by 6 global collaborators. The sample metadata nearly always contained a de-identified subject ID, COVID-19 status, age in years and sex. Where available, HLA class I and class II types were taken from metadata supplied by the sample provider and were not determined by assay-based typing. The full study reports these points: Clinical and demographic metadata were provided uncurated, with the amount varying by source and participant.

The immunoSEQ Assay, a bias-controlled multiplex PCR, was used to amplify TCRbeta CDR3 regions from genomic DNA. In the paper's pipeline: Nucleated cell counts per sample were estimated from amplification of reference gene primers within the assay. Sequence reads were collapsed and filtered to measure the absolute abundance of every unique TCRbeta CDR3 rearrangement. For each sample, productive Simpson clonality was calculated as the square root of Simpson's diversity index over productive rearrangements. TCRdb retrieved this table from immuneACCESS and kept in-frame rearrangements only. Not all clones are present; in checked studies, unresolved V genes account for under half, and no reason is known for the remainder. For V, J and clone size, that table is used; D and trimming come from the DNA. A total of about 310,000 clones appear in this sample, roughly nine tenths of them only once. Of the sample, less than 9.5% falls within the top ten clones.

The chain uses TRBV7-8 and TRBJ1-2; 9 central bases correspond to TRBD1. This receptor was obtained from a woman in her twenties or thirties who had recovered from COVID-19. Sequencing input: PBMCs or T cells enriched from blood (not recorded which). The DNA sequence is as follows: TGTGCCAGCAGCTCTCGGGACAGGGACCACCGGAACTATGGCTACACCTTC. It codes for CASSSRDRDHRNYGYTF.